These 5 T cell receptor beta chains share one sample of origin, sequenced in a study of cytomegalovirus exposure and HLA in healthy donors. The PCR made use of 60 Vbeta and 13 Jbeta primers. Sequenced by immunoSEQ multiplex PCR; TCRdb stores in-frame clones only, minus some. Here the sample spans about 73,000 clones, over 70% being singletons. The sample taken for sequencing was PBMCs. These receptors came from a man in his 70s in good health and CMV-seronegative.

Only a few counts were recorded for this clone. The chain combines TRBV11-2 with TRBJ2-3, with 9 positions matching TRBD1. Germline loops: CDR1 SGHAT, CDR2 FQNNGV. V was pared by 5 bases and J by 3 bases, with 3 bases of the junction left unmatched. CDR3 size: 14 residues. CDR3 in DNA: TGTGCCAGCAGCAAGGGACAGGGAACAGATACGCAGTATTTT. Protein sequence: CASSKGQGTDTQYF.

The chain carries TRBV7-2 and TRBJ1-2, with 7 bases that match TRBD1. The germline V gene has CDR1 SGHTA and CDR2 FQGNSA. Unmatched junction bases numbered 4, after V lost 2 bases and J lost 4 bases. This CDR3 contains 14 residues. In nucleotides, the CDR3 is TGTGCCAGCAGCTTACTACAGGGGACCTATGGCTACACCTTC. It is translated as CASSLLQGTYGYTF.

This chain links TRBV7-2 with TRBJ2-7; no firm D call. The CDR3 sequence is 13 residues long. Germline V gene data show CDR1 as SGHTA and CDR2 as FQGNSA. The V end was cut by 2 bases, the J end by 2 bases, with 7 bases between. The CDR3 here is CASSLNWPYEQYF. CDR3 DNA: TGTGCCAGCAGCTTAAATTGGCCCTACGAGCAGTACTTC.

The chain combines TRBV7-8 with TRBJ1-2, with TRBD1 matching 8 bases. Germline CDR1 SGHVS, CDR2 FQNEAQ. Losses at the gene ends were 0 bases for V and 3 bases for J; bases not matched to a gene: 3. This CDR3 spans 15 amino acids. The CDR3 region is CASSLAPGGYYGYTF. CDR3 bases: TGTGCCAGCAGCTTAGCGCCAGGGGGCTACTATGGCTACACCTTC.

The chain carries TRBV18 and TRBJ2-5, with 9 bases lining up with TRBD2. Trimming took 5 bases from V and 5 from J; bases not matched to a gene: 9. Germline assignment: CDR1 KGHSH and CDR2 LQKENI. The CDR3 covers 15 residues. CDR3 nucleotides: TGTGCCAGCTCAGGTCTAGCGGGGCCCCAGGAGACCCAGTACTTC. Translating it yields CASSGLAGPQETQYF.